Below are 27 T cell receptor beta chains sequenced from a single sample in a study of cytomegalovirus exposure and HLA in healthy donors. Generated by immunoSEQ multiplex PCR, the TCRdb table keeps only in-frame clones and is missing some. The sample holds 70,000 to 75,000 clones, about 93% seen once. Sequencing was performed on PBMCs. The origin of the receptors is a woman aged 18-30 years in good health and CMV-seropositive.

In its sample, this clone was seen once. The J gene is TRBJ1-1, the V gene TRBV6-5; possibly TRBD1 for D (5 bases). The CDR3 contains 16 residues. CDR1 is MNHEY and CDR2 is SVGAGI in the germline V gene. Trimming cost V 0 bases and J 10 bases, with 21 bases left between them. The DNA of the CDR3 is TGTGCCAGCAGTTACTCGAATTCCTGGCGGGGCGGGGGAGCTTTCTTT. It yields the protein CASSYSNSWRGGGAFF.

This CDR3 reads CASSQDPRQGFQGVHGYTF. In DNA form, the CDR3 reads TGCGCCAGCAGCCAAGATCCCCGACAGGGCTTCCAGGGGGTACATGGCTACACCTTC. The rearrangement uses TRBV4-3 and TRBJ1-2, with 7 bases that match TRBD1. Germline CDR1 is LGHNA and CDR2 is YSLEER. There are 19 residues in the CDR3. V gave up 0 bases and J gave up 6 bases; unmatched junction bases: 19.

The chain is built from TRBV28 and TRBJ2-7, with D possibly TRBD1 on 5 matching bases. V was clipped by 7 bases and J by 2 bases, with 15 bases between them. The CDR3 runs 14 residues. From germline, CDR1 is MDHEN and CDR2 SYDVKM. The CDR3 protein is CASKRTPGPYEQYF. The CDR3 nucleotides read TGTGCCAGCAAGAGGACACCCGGCCCCTACGAGCAGTACTTC. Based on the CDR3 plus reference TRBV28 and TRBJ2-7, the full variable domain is DVKVTQSSRYLVKRTGEKVFLECVQDMDHENMFWYRQDPGLGLRLIYFSYDVKMKEKGDIPEGYSVSREKKERFSLILESASTNQTSMYLCASKRTPGPYEQYFGPGTRLTVT.

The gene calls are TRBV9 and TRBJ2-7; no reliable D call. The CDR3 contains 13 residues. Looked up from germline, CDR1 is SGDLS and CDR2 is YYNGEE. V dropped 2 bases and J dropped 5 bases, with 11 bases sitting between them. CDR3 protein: CASSVSGHHEQYF. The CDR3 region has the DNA TGTGCCAGCAGCGTGTCAGGTCATCACGAGCAGTACTTC.

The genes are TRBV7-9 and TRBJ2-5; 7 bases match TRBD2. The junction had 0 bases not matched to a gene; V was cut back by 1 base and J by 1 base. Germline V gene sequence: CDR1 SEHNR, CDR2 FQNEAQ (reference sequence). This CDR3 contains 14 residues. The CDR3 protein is CASSLGGGQETQYF. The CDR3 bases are TGTGCCAGCAGCTTAGGCGGGGGCCAAGAGACCCAGTACTTC. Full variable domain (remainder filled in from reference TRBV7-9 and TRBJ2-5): DTGVSQNPRHKITKRGQNVTFRCDPISEHNRLYWYRQTLGQGPEFLTYFQNEAQLEKSRLLSDRFSAERPKGSFSTLEIQRTEQGDSAMYLCASSLGGGQETQYFGPGTRLLVL.

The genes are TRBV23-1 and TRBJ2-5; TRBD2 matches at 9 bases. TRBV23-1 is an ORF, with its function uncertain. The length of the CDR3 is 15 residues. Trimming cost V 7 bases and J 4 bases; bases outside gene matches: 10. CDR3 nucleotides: TGCGCCAGCAAACTAGGCGGGGGGGCCGGAGAGACCCAGTACTTC. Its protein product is CASKLGGGAGETQYF.

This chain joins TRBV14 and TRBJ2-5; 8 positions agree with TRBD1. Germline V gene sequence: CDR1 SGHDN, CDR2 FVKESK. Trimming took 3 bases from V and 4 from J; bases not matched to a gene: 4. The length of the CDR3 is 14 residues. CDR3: CASSQDTGGETQYF. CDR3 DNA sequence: TGTGCCAGCAGCCAGGATACAGGGGGAGAGACCCAGTACTTC.

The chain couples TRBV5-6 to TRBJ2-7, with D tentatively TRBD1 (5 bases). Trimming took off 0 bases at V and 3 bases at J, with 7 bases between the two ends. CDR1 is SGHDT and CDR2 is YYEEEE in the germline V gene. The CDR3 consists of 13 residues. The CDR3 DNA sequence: TGTGCCAGCAGCTTGGACAGGAGCTACGAGCAGTACTTC. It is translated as CASSLDRSYEQYF.

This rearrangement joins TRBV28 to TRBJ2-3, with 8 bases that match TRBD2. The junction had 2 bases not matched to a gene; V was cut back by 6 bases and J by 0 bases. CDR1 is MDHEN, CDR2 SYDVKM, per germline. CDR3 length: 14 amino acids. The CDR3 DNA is TGTGCCAGCAGACGGGAGGGAAGCACAGATACGCAGTATTTT. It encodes CASRREGSTDTQYF.

The CDR3 loop is CASSFTGQQETQYF. CDR3 coding DNA: TGCGCCAGCAGCTTCACGGGACAGCAAGAGACCCAGTACTTC. This sequence joins TRBV5-1 and TRBJ2-5; TRBD1 matches at 7 bases. The germline CDR1 and CDR2 sequences are SGHRS and YFSETQ. J gave up 2 bases and V 2 bases, and 3 bases lay outside the gene matches. The CDR3 spans 14 residues.

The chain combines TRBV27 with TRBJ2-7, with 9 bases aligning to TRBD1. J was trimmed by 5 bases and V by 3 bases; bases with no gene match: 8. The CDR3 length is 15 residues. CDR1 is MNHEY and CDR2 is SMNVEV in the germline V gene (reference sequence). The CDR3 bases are TGTGCCAGCAGTTTTCGGGACAGGGCATCCCACGAGCAGTACTTC. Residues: CASSFRDRASHEQYF.

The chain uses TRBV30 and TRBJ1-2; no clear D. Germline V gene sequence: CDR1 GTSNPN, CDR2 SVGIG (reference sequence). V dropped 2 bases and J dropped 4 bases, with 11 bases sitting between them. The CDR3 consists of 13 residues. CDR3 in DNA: TGTGCCTGGAGTCGAGGGCAGACCTATGGCTACACCTTC. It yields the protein CAWSRGQTYGYTF.

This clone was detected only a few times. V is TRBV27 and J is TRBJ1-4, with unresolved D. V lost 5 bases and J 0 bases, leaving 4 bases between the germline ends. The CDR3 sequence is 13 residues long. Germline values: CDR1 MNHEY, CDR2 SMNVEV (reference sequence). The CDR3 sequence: CASSLSTNEKLFF. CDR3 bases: TGTGCCAGCAGTCTGTCAACTAATGAAAAACTGTTTTTT.

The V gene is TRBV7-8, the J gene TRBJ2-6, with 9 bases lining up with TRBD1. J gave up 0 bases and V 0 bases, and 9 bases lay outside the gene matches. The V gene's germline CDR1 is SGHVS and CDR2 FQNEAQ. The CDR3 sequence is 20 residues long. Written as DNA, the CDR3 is TGTGCCAGCAGCTTAGCCCTTTATCCGACAGGGGGCTCTGGGGCCAACGTCCTGACTTTC. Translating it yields CASSLALYPTGGSGANVLTF.

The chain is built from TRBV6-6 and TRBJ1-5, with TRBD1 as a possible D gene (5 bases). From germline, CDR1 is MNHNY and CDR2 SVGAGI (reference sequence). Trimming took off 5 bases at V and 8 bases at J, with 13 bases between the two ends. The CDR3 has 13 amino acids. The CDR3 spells CASSPGDRKPQHF. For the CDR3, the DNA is TGTGCCAGCAGTCCCGGAGACAGAAAGCCCCAGCATTTT.

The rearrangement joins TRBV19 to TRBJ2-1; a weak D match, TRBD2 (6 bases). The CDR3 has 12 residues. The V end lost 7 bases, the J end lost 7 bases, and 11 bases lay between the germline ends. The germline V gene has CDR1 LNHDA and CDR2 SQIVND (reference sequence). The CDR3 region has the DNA TGTGCCAGTAACCCAGGAGGGAATGAGCAGTTCTTC. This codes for CASNPGGNEQFF. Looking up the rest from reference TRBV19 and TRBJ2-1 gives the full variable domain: DGGITQSPKYLFRKEGQNVTLSCEQNLNHDAMYWYRQDPGQGLRLIYYSQIVNDFQKGDIAEGYSVSREKKESFPLTVTSAQKNPTAFYLCASNPGGNEQFFGPGTRLTVL.

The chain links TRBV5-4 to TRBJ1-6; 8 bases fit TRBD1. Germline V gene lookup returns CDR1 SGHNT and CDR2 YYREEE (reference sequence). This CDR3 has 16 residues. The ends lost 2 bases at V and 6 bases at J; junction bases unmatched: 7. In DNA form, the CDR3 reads TGTGCCAGCAGCTTAGGGAGGGGACAGGTTAATTCACCCCTCCACTTT. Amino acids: CASSLGRGQVNSPLHF.

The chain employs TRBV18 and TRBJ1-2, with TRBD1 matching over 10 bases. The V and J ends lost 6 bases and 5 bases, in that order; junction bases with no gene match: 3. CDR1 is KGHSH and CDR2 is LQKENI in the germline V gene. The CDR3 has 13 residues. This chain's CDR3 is CASSTGGWYGYTF. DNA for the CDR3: TGTGCCAGCTCGACAGGGGGCTGGTATGGCTACACCTTC. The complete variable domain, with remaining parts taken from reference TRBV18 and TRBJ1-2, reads NAGVMQNPRHLVRRRGQEARLRCSPMKGHSHVYWYRQLPEEGLKFMVYLQKENIIDESGMPKERFSAEFPKEGPSILRIQQVVRGDSAAYFCASSTGGWYGYTFGSGTRLTVV.

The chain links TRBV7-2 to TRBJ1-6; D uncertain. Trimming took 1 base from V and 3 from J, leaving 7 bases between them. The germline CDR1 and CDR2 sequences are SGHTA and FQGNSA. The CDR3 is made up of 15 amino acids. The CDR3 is CASSLGGVYNSPLHF. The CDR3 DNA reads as TGTGCCAGCAGCTTAGGAGGCGTCTATAATTCACCCCTCCACTTT.

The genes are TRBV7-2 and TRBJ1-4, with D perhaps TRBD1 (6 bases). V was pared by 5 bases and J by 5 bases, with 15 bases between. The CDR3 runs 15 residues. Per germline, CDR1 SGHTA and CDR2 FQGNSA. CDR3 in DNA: TGTGCCAGCAGCGCACAGGGAAGGGGGAATGAAAAACTGTTTTTT. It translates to CASSAQGRGNEKLFF.

CDR3 residues: CASSSSGQGAYQPQHF. The CDR3 bases are TGTGCCAGCAGTTCCTCGGGACAGGGGGCTTATCAGCCCCAGCATTTT. The chain couples TRBV6-6 to TRBJ1-5; 12 bases match TRBD1. Germline values: CDR1 MNHNY, CDR2 SVGAGI (reference sequence). CDR3 size: 16 residues. After removal of 4 bases from V and 5 bases from J, the junction contained 6 bases not matched to a gene.

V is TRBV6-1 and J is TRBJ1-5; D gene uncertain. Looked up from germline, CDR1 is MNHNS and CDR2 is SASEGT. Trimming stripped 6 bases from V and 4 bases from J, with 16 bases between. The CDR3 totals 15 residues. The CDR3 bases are TGTGCCAGCAGAGATCACTGGGTAGCTAATCAGCCCCAGCATTTT. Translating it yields CASRDHWVANQPQHF.

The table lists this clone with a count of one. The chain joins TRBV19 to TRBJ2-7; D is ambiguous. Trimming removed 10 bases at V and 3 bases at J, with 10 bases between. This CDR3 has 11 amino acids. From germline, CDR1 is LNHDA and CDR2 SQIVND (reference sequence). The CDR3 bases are TGTGCCACCGGTCCCTTCTACGAGCAGTACTTC. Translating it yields CATGPFYEQYF.

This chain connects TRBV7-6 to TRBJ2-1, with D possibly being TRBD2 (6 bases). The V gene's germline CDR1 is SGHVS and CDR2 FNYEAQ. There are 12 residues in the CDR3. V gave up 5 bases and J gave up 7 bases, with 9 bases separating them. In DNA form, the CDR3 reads TGTGCCAGCAGCCCGACTAGAAATGAGCAGTTCTTC. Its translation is CASSPTRNEQFF.

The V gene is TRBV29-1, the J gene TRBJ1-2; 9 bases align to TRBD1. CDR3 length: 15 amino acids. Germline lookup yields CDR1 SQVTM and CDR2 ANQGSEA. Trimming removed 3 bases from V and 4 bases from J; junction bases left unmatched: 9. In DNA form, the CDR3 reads TGCAGCGTTGATACCGGGACAGGGCTGGGCTATGGCTACACCTTC. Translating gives CSVDTGTGLGYGYTF.

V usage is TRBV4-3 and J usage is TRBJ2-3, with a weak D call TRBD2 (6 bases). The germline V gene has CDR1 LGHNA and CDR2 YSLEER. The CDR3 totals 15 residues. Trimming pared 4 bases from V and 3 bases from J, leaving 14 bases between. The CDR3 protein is CASSLNGGMTDTQYF. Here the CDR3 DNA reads TGCGCCAGCAGCCTAAATGGGGGGATGACAGATACGCAGTATTTT.

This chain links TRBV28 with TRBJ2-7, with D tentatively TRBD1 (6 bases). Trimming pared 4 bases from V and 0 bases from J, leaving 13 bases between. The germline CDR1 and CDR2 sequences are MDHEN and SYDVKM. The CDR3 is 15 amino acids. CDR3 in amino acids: CASSSARDTSYEQYF. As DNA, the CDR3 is TGTGCCAGCAGTTCCGCCCGGGACACCTCCTACGAGCAGTACTTC. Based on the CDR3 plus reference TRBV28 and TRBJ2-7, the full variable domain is DVKVTQSSRYLVKRTGEKVFLECVQDMDHENMFWYRQDPGLGLRLIYFSYDVKMKEKGDIPEGYSVSREKKERFSLILESASTNQTSMYLCASSSARDTSYEQYFGPGTRLTVT.